This section outlines one T cell receptor (beta chain) sequence together with its context. Its antigen is undetermined. This entry comes from a study of T cell repertoires in cytomegalovirus infection. Across the study: Recently identified HLA-C-restricted CMV epitopes and well-studied HLA-B-restricted CMV epitopes were used by the study.

The CDR3 contains 13 residues. V gave up 7 bases and J gave up 7 bases, with 16 bases separating them. TCRdb redid the calling of the reads with MiXCR, one entry per CDR3 protein. This repertoire shows fewer than 1,000,000 distinct CDR3 sequences, more than 25% found once; its top ten account for roughly an eighth. The chain carries TRBV12-3 or TRBV12-4 and TRBJ1-2, with D possibly matching TRBD1 (5 bases). This receptor was taken from a human donor in good health (CMV status not recorded). Some clones in this sample may be carry-over from other donors' samples. The sample in question was cultured CD8+ T cells from PBMCs, obtained from culture after CMV antigen stimulation. The CDR3 DNA sequence: TGTGCCAGCACCCCTGGTCCAGGGCTTGGCTACACCTTC. Translating it yields CASTPGPGLGYTF.